These 27 T cell receptor beta chains were all obtained from the same sample, sequenced in a study of blood T cells in healthy people across ages. A J-beta primer mix and a sample-barcoded 5' primer were used in a second PCR of about 7 to 12 cycles. TCRdb reanalysed the 5' RACE reads using MiXCR and keeps one entry per CDR3 protein. The repertoire holds hundreds of thousands of distinct CDR3 sequences, with around 54% as singletons. Specimen: blood. The receptors come from a man aged 60 to 69 in good health.

The rearrangement uses TRBV11-2 and TRBJ2-5; a weak D match, TRBD1 (6 bases). Germline V gives CDR1 SGHAT, CDR2 FQNNGV. The CDR3 spans 15 residues. The V gene lost 5 bases and the J gene lost 0 bases, with 13 bases spanning the gap. CDR3 sequence: CASSLSGQYQETQYF. CDR3 nucleotides: TGTGCCAGCAGCCTCTCCGGACAGTACCAAGAGACCCAGTACTTC.

This clonotype occurred a few times. The V and J genes are TRBV20-1 and TRBJ2-1; perhaps TRBD2 as D (7 bases). Germline V gene lookup returns CDR1 DFQATT and CDR2 SNEGSKA (reference sequence). The CDR3 covers 12 residues. The ends were cut back, 6 bases at V and 9 bases at J, with 15 bases in the middle. CDR3 loop: CSARWGGTEQFF. In DNA, the CDR3 is TGCAGTGCCCGGTGGGGGGGCACTGAGCAGTTCTTC.

The J gene is TRBJ2-1, the V gene TRBV6-6; 8 nucleotides match TRBD2. The J segment lost 10 bases and the V segment lost 2 bases, leaving 13 bases of the junction unmatched. Germline CDR1 is MNHNY and CDR2 is SVGAGI (reference sequence). The CDR3 spans 16 residues. The CDR3 DNA reads as TGTGCCAGCAGTTACCCCCTCGGGACTAGTCAGTCGGAGCAGTTCTTC. This translates into CASSYPLGTSQSEQFF.

V is TRBV20-1 and J is TRBJ2-5, with TRBD1 matching over 9 bases. CDR3 length: 14 residues. The germline gives CDR1 DFQATT, CDR2 SNEGSKA (reference sequence). J lost 5 bases, V lost 5 bases, and 9 bases had no gene match. The CDR3, as DNA: TGCAGTGCTCCCAGGGACAGGGCCACCGAGACCCAGTACTTC. It specifies CSAPRDRATETQYF.

The chain uses TRBV7-6 and TRBJ1-2; D is possibly TRBD1 (6 bases). The CDR3 is made up of 13 amino acids. Trimming removed 5 bases at V and 7 bases at J, with 14 bases between. CDR1 is SGHVS and CDR2 is FNYEAQ in the germline V gene. The CDR3 DNA follows: TGTGCCAGCAGCCACGGACAGTTGAGTGGCTACACCTTC. Translating gives CASSHGQLSGYTF.

This rearrangement joins TRBV20-1 to TRBJ2-3, with D unresolved. This CDR3 has 12 amino acids. Per the germline V gene, CDR1 is DFQATT and CDR2 is SNEGSKA (reference sequence). The V end lost 3 bases, the J end lost 3 bases, and 7 bases lay between the germline ends. CDR3 bases: TGCAGTGCTAGTAAAGCTACAGATACGCAGTATTTT. It codes for CSASKATDTQYF.

The chain has TRBV4-1 and TRBJ1-2; TRBD1 agrees at 10 bases. V gave up 3 bases and J gave up 7 bases; unmatched junction bases: 5. The CDR3 loop spans 14 amino acids. Per the germline V gene, CDR1 is MGHRA and CDR2 is YSYEKL. The DNA of the CDR3 is TGCGCCAGCAGCCAGCGACAGGGGGCAGGTGGCTACACCTTC. Its protein product is CASSQRQGAGGYTF.

The CDR3 loop reads CASSRDRGPTNEQFF. CDR3 in DNA: TGCGCCAGCAGCAGGGACAGGGGGCCTACAAATGAGCAGTTCTTC. The rearrangement links TRBV5-1 to TRBJ2-1; 12 bases agree with TRBD1. This CDR3 is built from 15 residues. The trim removed 4 bases at V and 7 bases at J, leaving 6 bases unmatched. In germline, CDR1 is SGHRS, CDR2 YFSETQ.

The chain uses TRBV19 and TRBJ1-5; D unresolved. Looked up from germline, CDR1 is LNHDA and CDR2 is SQIVND (reference sequence). This CDR3 comprises 13 residues. V dropped 4 bases and J dropped 9 bases, with 13 bases sitting between them. The CDR3 loop is CASSNDGSRPQHF. CDR3 DNA: TGTGCCAGTAGTAATGACGGGTCCCGGCCCCAGCATTTT.

The V and J genes are TRBV5-6 and TRBJ2-5; TRBD1 or TRBD2 may be the D gene (5 bases each). The DNA end is a closer match to TRBJ2-7, so the J assignment may be wrong. CDR1 and CDR2 from the germline V gene are SGHDT and YYEEEE. This CDR3 has 16 amino acids. The CDR3 here is CASSLRRDRNSYEQYF. CDR3 nucleotide sequence: TGTGCCAGCAGCTTGCGACGGGACCGTAACTCCTACGAGCAGTACTTC.

CDR3 region: CASSFEVGVVRRAFF. In DNA form, the CDR3 reads TGTGCCAGCAGCTTTGAAGTCGGGGTGGTAAGGAGGGCTTTCTTT. V is TRBV7-8 and J is TRBJ1-1; D gene unclear. Germline V gene sequence: CDR1 SGHVS, CDR2 FQNEAQ. The CDR3 contains 15 residues. Trimming pared 3 bases from V and 11 bases from J, leaving 22 bases between.

This chain joins TRBV5-6 and TRBJ2-2; D unresolved. This CDR3 is built from 12 residues. Germline V lookup: CDR1 SGHDT, CDR2 YYEEEE. V dropped 4 bases and J dropped 6 bases, with 7 bases sitting between them. The CDR3 is CASSPSAGELFF. DNA of the CDR3: TGTGCCAGCAGCCCCTCAGCCGGGGAGCTGTTTTTT.

The chain is built from TRBV21-1 and TRBJ1-2. TRBV21-1 represents a pseudogene. This CDR3 has 15 residues. CDR3 in amino acids: CASSKGPGSNYGYTF. The CDR3 DNA reads as TGTGCCAGCAGCAAGGGTCCAGGTTCTAACTATGGCTACACCTTC.

The chain recombines TRBV7-9 with TRBJ2-7, with D perhaps assigned TRBD1 or TRBD2 (7 bases each). The J call could be wrong; TRBJ2-4 is a better fit for the DNA end. Germline-derived CDR1 and CDR2 are SEHNR and FQNEAQ (reference sequence). This CDR3 has 17 residues. CDR3 in DNA: TGTGCCAGCAGCGAACCAGGGGGGGGAATAGCCAAAAACATTCAGTACTTC. Translated: CASSEPGGGIAKNIQYF.

This clonotype occurred a few times. The chain joins TRBV7-2 to TRBJ2-1; 8 positions match TRBD2. The CDR3 is made up of 15 amino acids. Germline CDR1 SGHTA, CDR2 FQGNSA. J lost 1 base, V lost 6 bases, and 5 bases had no gene match. The chain's CDR3 is CASSLSGESYNEQFF. DNA for the CDR3: TGTGCCAGCAGTCTTAGCGGGGAGTCCTACAATGAGCAGTTCTTC. The variable domain in full, completed from reference TRBV7-2 and TRBJ2-1, reads GAGVSQSPSNKVTEKGKDVELRCDPISGHTALYWYRQSLGQGLEFLIYFQGNSAPDKSGLPSDRFSAERTGGSVSTLTIQRTQQEDSAVYLCASSLSGESYNEQFFGPGTRLTVL.

The V and J genes are TRBV5-1 and TRBJ1-1, with D possibly matching TRBD1 (6 bases). From germline, CDR1 is SGHRS and CDR2 YFSETQ. There are 14 residues in the CDR3. V gave up 0 bases and J gave up 3 bases, with 9 bases separating them. In DNA form, the CDR3 reads TGCGCCAGCAGCTTGGTCGCAGGGGACACTGAAGCTTTCTTT. Translated: CASSLVAGDTEAFF.

The chain has TRBV6-1 and TRBJ2-7; 10 nucleotides match TRBD2. Germline CDR1 reads MNHNS; CDR2 reads SASEGT. V trimming: 6 bases; J trimming: 0 bases; junction bases outside the gene matches: 5. There are 15 residues in the CDR3. CDR3 residues: CASRSGTSDSYEQYF. The DNA for the CDR3 is TGTGCCAGCAGAAGCGGGACTAGCGACTCCTACGAGCAGTACTTC.

The chain combines TRBV29-1 with TRBJ2-3, with D possibly being TRBD1 or TRBD2 (5 bases each). Trimming left V 6 bases short and J 0 bases short, with 13 bases between. The germline gives CDR1 SQVTM, CDR2 ANQGSEA. This CDR3 is built from 14 residues. The CDR3 nucleotides are TGCAGCGTATCCGGGACCATTAGCACAGATACGCAGTATTTT. Its translation: CSVSGTISTDTQYF.

This clonotype was seen a handful of times. J is TRBJ2-1 and V is TRBV4-1, with TRBD1 matching over 9 bases. V was pared by 0 bases and J by 6 bases, with 9 bases of the junction left unmatched. The germline V gene has CDR1 MGHRA and CDR2 YSYEKL. The CDR3 sequence is 17 residues long. CDR3 loop: CASSQDIPGTGPNEQFF. CDR3 bases: TGCGCCAGCAGCCAAGATATCCCCGGGACAGGGCCCAATGAGCAGTTCTTC.

The rearrangement links TRBV5-1 to TRBJ2-7; the D gene is possibly TRBD2 (6 bases). Germline V gene data show CDR1 as SGHRS and CDR2 as YFSETQ. Trimming took off 4 bases at V and 3 bases at J, with 11 bases between the two ends. The CDR3 has 13 amino acids. CDR3 region: CASSPDGGYEQYF. The CDR3 DNA follows: TGCGCCAGCAGCCCCGACGGGGGCTACGAGCAGTACTTC.

The chain uses TRBV6-6 and TRBJ2-1; D possibly uses TRBD1 or TRBD2 (5 bases each). The CDR3 loop spans 13 amino acids. CDR1 and CDR2 from the germline V gene are MNHNY and SVGAGI (reference sequence). V was cut by 2 bases and J by 8 bases, with 10 bases left in between. The DNA for the CDR3 is TGTGCCAGCAGTTACGGTAGGGGAGATGAGCAGTTCTTC. It yields the protein CASSYGRGDEQFF.

V usage is TRBV5-1 and J usage is TRBJ2-5; TRBD1 agrees at 7 bases. The V and J ends lost 0 bases and 4 bases, in that order; junction bases with no gene match: 3. Germline CDR1 is SGHRS and CDR2 is YFSETQ. The CDR3 sequence is 14 residues long. CDR3 DNA: TGCGCCAGCAGCTTGGGGGGACAGATAGAGACCCAGTACTTC. As protein: CASSLGGQIETQYF.

This clonotype was counted between two and nine times. CDR3 coding DNA: TGTGCCAGCAGTGAATTCAAGGGATCTTCGTACGAGCAGTACTTC. Its protein is CASSEFKGSSYEQYF. V and J are TRBV2 and TRBJ2-7; D is uncertain. Germline V gene data show CDR1 as SNHLY and CDR2 as FYNNEI. The CDR3 spans 15 residues. Trimming left V 2 bases short and J 4 bases short, with 15 bases between.

This chain connects TRBV29-1 to TRBJ2-3; no firm D call. The CDR3 contains 14 residues. The V and J ends lost 6 bases and 2 bases respectively, with 15 bases between them. From germline, CDR1 is SQVTM and CDR2 ANQGSEA. CDR3 coding DNA: TGCAGCGTGAACCCGGTGGGGTCCACAGATACGCAGTATTTT. This sequence encodes CSVNPVGSTDTQYF.

This clonotype turned up a few times. The V gene is TRBV20-1, the J gene TRBJ2-5; D is perhaps TRBD2 (6 bases). CDR1 is DFQATT and CDR2 is SNEGSKA in the germline V gene (reference sequence). V was cut by 6 bases and J by 1 base, with 12 bases left in between. The CDR3 loop spans 13 amino acids. The chain's CDR3 is CSAYLGGQETQYF. CDR3 coding DNA: TGCAGTGCCTATCTCGGGGGCCAAGAGACCCAGTACTTC.

This clonotype came up a few times. V is TRBV5-1 and J is TRBJ1-6; D unclear. Germline V CDR1 and CDR2: SGHRS, YFSETQ. V was clipped by 5 bases and J by 0 bases, with 12 bases between them. This CDR3 comprises 16 residues. The CDR3 protein is CASSLDGNSYNSPLHF. The CDR3 DNA reads TGCGCCAGCAGTCTAGACGGGAACTCCTATAATTCACCCCTCCACTTT.

This clonotype was counted a few times. V and J are TRBV3-1 and TRBJ1-2, with D unresolved. V was trimmed by 4 bases and J by 1 base, leaving 10 bases between them. The CDR3 is 14 residues long. Per the germline V gene, CDR1 is LGHDT and CDR2 is YNNKEL (reference sequence). The CDR3 region is CASSPWTDNYGYTF. The DNA for the CDR3 is TGTGCCAGCAGCCCCTGGACGGATAACTATGGCTACACCTTC.